Below, 17 T cell receptor beta chains from the same sample are listed, as sequenced in a study of blood T cell repertoires in COVID-19. Data came from immunoSEQ multiplex PCR; TCRdb stores just in-frame clones and leaves some out. This sample has fewer than 90,000 clones, with 82% found just once. Sample: peripheral blood. These receptors originate from a man in his fifties or sixties with acute or convalescent COVID-19.

This chain joins TRBV10-3 and TRBJ2-7; D unclear. The CDR3 spans 14 residues. V gave up 0 bases and J gave up 0 bases, with 6 bases separating them. CDR1 ENHRY and CDR2 SYGVKD come from the germline V gene. Written as DNA, the CDR3 is TGTGCCATCAGTGAGTCGACATCCTCCTACGAGCAGTACTTC. It encodes CAISESTSSYEQYF.

The chain employs TRBV27 and TRBJ1-5; D gene ambiguous. Trimming removed 4 bases at V and 1 base at J, with 11 bases between. The germline CDR1 and CDR2 sequences are MNHEY and SMNVEV (reference sequence). This CDR3 has 15 amino acids. This CDR3 is CASSSGVASNQPQHF. CDR3 bases: TGTGCCAGCAGTTCTGGGGTAGCGAGCAATCAGCCCCAGCATTTT.

This chain joins TRBV28 and TRBJ2-3; TRBD2 matches at 15 bases. The germline gives CDR1 MDHEN, CDR2 SYDVKM. The CDR3 is 15 residues long. With 4 bases clipped from V and 8 bases from J, the junction kept 4 bases outside the gene matches. CDR3 region: CASSWTSGRAGTQYF. The CDR3 DNA follows: TGTGCCAGCAGTTGGACTAGCGGGAGGGCCGGTACGCAGTATTTT. Full variable domain (missing parts from reference TRBV28 and TRBJ2-3): DVKVTQSSRYLVKRTGEKVFLECVQDMDHENMFWYRQDPGLGLRLIYFSYDVKMKEKGDIPEGYSVSREKKERFSLILESASTNQTSMYLCASSWTSGRAGTQYFGPGTRLTVL.

The rearrangement uses TRBV3-1 (or the pseudogene TRBV3-2) and TRBJ2-3; D perhaps matches TRBD1 (6 bases). The CDR3 runs 15 residues. V was shortened by 0 bases and J by 0 bases, with 7 bases between the two germline ends. The germline gives CDR1 LGHDT, CDR2 YNNKEL (reference sequence). DNA for the CDR3: TGTGCCAGCAGCCAAGATGGGGGCAGCACAGATACGCAGTATTTT. Amino acids: CASSQDGGSTDTQYF.

The chain joins TRBV7-2 to TRBJ2-2; weak D call: TRBD2 (6 bases). The germline gives CDR1 SGHTA, CDR2 FQGNSA. The CDR3 is 17 residues long. V shed 6 bases and J shed 5 bases, with 22 bases lying between them. Here the CDR3 reads CASSRGAELIGTGELFF. The CDR3 nucleotides read TGTGCCAGCAGTCGCGGGGCAGAACTAATTGGAACCGGGGAGCTGTTTTTT.

The chain carries TRBV6-5 and TRBJ2-5, with D maybe TRBD2 (7 bases). The CDR3 consists of 14 residues. Germline-derived CDR1 and CDR2 are MNHEY and SVGAGI. V was pared by 5 bases and J by 5 bases, with 15 bases between. The CDR3 region has the DNA TGTGCCAGCAGTCCCGAGGGGGGGTGGGAGACCCAGTACTTC. Its translation: CASSPEGGWETQYF.

The chain combines TRBV28 with TRBJ2-1; TRBD2 agrees at 7 bases. The CDR3 has 13 residues. With 10 bases clipped from V and 7 bases from J, the junction kept 10 bases outside the gene matches. Looked up from germline, CDR1 is MDHEN and CDR2 is SYDVKM. In nucleotides, the CDR3 is TGTGCCACCCAATGGGGACTAAGGAATGAGCAGTTCTTC. The encoded protein is CATQWGLRNEQFF.

The genes are TRBV9 and TRBJ2-5; possibly TRBD1 for D (6 bases). This CDR3 is 15 amino acids long. Between the trimmed V and J ends, which lost 4 bases and 5 bases, there was a span of 18 bases. Looked up from germline, CDR1 is SGDLS and CDR2 is YYNGEE. The CDR3 loop is CASSRGGNFVETQYF. CDR3 DNA sequence: TGTGCCAGCAGCCGAGGGGGTAATTTCGTGGAGACCCAGTACTTC.

This clone has only one observation. The chain uses TRBV5-1 and TRBJ2-7; 10 bases agree with TRBD1. Germline CDR1 SGHRS, CDR2 YFSETQ. The J segment lost 3 bases and the V segment lost 4 bases, leaving 7 bases of the junction unmatched. The CDR3 loop spans 15 amino acids. The CDR3 here is CASSPPGQGYYEQYF. Here the CDR3 DNA reads TGCGCCAGCAGCCCACCGGGACAGGGGTACTACGAGCAGTACTTC.

CDR3 residues: CAWSHEAFF. CDR3 DNA: TGTGCCTGGAGCCACGAAGCTTTCTTT. The V and J genes are TRBV10-3 and TRBJ1-1; no clear D gene. Germline lookup yields CDR1 ENHRY and CDR2 SYGVKD. Trimming took off 11 bases at V and 8 bases at J, with 9 bases between the two ends. The CDR3 sequence is 9 residues long.

This rearrangement joins TRBV29-1 to TRBJ2-1; D unresolved. V lost 3 bases and J lost 2, with 2 bases in between. This CDR3 contains 11 residues. The germline V gene encodes CDR1 SQVTM and CDR2 ANQGSEA. CDR3 residues: CSVDTYNEQFF. The CDR3 nucleotides are TGCAGCGTTGATACCTACAATGAGCAGTTCTTC.

The V call is TRBV6-6, the J call TRBJ1-1, with D possibly matching TRBD1 (5 bases). This CDR3 is 13 amino acids long. V was pared by 5 bases and J by 7 bases, with 14 bases between. Germline lookup yields CDR1 MNHNY and CDR2 SVGAGI (reference sequence). CDR3 sequence (DNA): TGTGCCAGCAGTGCAGGGAGGGCAAATGAAGCTTTCTTT. Translating it yields CASSAGRANEAFF.

This chain uses TRBV7-8 with TRBJ1-5, with a tentative D call TRBD1 (5 bases). This CDR3 spans 16 amino acids. Germline V gene sequence: CDR1 SGHVS, CDR2 FQNEAQ. Trimming removed 1 base at V and 3 bases at J, with 13 bases between. CDR3 loop: CASSLERGFDNQPQHF. In nucleotides, the CDR3 is TGTGCCAGCAGCTTAGAAAGGGGTTTCGACAATCAGCCCCAGCATTTT.

CDR3 loop: CASSLSQPGSNTEAFF. In nucleotides, the CDR3 is TGTGCCAGCAGTTTATCTCAGCCAGGGTCCAACACTGAAGCTTTCTTT. V is TRBV28 and J is TRBJ1-1; a weak D match, TRBD1 (5 bases). The CDR3 consists of 16 residues. V lost 1 base, J lost 2 bases, and 14 bases lay in between. CDR1 MDHEN and CDR2 SYDVKM come from the germline V gene.

The chain is built from TRBV4-3 and TRBJ2-6; TRBD1 is a possible D gene (6 bases). The CDR3 extends over 18 amino acids. CDR1 LGHNA and CDR2 YSLEER come from the germline V gene. Trimming pared 0 bases from V and 2 bases from J, leaving 14 bases between. The CDR3 region is CASSQDLLQGAGANVLTF. In DNA, the CDR3 is TGCGCCAGCAGCCAAGACCTTTTACAGGGCGCTGGGGCCAACGTCCTGACTTTC.

The rearrangement joins TRBV18 to TRBJ1-6; possible D gene TRBD1, 5 bases. Germline assignment: CDR1 KGHSH and CDR2 LQKENI. The CDR3 consists of 20 residues. V was shortened by 0 bases and J by 0 bases, with 18 bases between the two germline ends. The CDR3 protein is CASSPPNRPHAYSYNSPLHF. In DNA, the CDR3 is TGTGCCAGCTCACCACCAAACAGGCCCCATGCTTACTCCTATAATTCACCCCTCCACTTT.

The V gene is TRBV20-1, the J gene TRBJ2-5, with a weak D call TRBD2 (6 bases). Germline CDR1 is DFQATT and CDR2 is SNEGSKA (reference sequence). The CDR3 runs 11 residues. The chain's CDR3 is CSGGSQETQYF. CDR3 nucleotides: TGCAGCGGGGGATCCCAAGAGACCCAGTACTTC.